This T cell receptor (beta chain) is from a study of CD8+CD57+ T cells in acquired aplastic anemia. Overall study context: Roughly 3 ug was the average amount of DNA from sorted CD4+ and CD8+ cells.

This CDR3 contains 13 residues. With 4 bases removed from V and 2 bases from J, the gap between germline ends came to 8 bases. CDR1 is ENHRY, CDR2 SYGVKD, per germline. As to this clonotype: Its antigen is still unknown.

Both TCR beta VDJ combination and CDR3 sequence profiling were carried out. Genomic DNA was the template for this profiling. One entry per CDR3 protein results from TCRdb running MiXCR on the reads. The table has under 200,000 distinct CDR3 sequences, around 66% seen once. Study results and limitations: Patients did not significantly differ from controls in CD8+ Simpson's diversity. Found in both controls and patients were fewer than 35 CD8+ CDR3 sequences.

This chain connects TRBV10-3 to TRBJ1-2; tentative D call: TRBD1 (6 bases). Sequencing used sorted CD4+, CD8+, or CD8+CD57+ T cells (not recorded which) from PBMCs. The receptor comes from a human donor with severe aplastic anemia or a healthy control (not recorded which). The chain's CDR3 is CAISAGVNYGYTF. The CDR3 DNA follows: TGTGCCATCAGTGCAGGGGTGAACTATGGCTACACCTTC.